The clone carrying this T cell receptor (beta chain) was seen only a few times. As for time point: time of PML onset. The germline V and J ends were trimmed by 3 bases and 7 bases, with 12 bases remaining between them. The CDR3 spans 14 residues. Germline-derived CDR1 and CDR2 are SNHLY and FYNNEI. This record comes from a study of multiple sclerosis patients with progressive multifocal leukoencephalopathy. The data were produced by immunoSEQ multiplex PCR, yet TCRdb's version contains in-frame clones alone and is incomplete. Altogether some 28,000 clones are present, roughly 85% being singletons, with the ten largest covering around 11%.

The sample was PBMCs, taken from a patient treated with natalizumab. This chain connects TRBV2 to TRBJ2-2; D perhaps matches TRBD1 (5 bases). The source is a woman in her twenties or thirties with progressive multifocal leukoencephalopathy. The CDR3 DNA sequence: TGTGCCAGCAGTGAGAAAGGGGTGGGCGGGGAGCTGTTTTTT. Residues: CASSEKGVGGELFF.